This T cell receptor beta chain was observed in a study of blood T cell repertoires in COVID-19. The table lists this clone with a count of one. V dropped 8 bases and J dropped 11; count of bases not matched to a gene: 10. The CDR3 has 14 residues. Germline-derived CDR1 and CDR2 are MNHEY and SVGAGI. Here immunoSEQ multiplex PCR was the method, and the copy in TCRdb shows in-frame clones only, minus some. The sample records roughly 250,000 clones, just over 90% being singletons. The chain employs TRBV6-5 and TRBJ1-6, with 9 bases lining up with TRBD1. What was sequenced was PBMCs or T cells enriched from blood (not recorded which). The TCR sequence derives from a woman between 18 and 29 years old who had recovered from COVID-19. CDR3 nucleotide sequence: TGTGCCAGCGACCTCGGGACAGGGAAGACACCCCTCCACTTT. Encoded protein: CASDLGTGKTPLHF.